This is a list of T cell receptor beta chains from one sample in a study of PD-1 blockade in mismatch repair-deficient tumors. This table comes from immunoSEQ multiplex PCR, and its TCRdb copy is limited to in-frame clones, with some not included. The profile shows 120,000 or so clones, more than 85% of them singletons. The specimen was peripheral blood, collected 44 weeks after starting pembrolizumab. These receptor sequences come from an adult with mismatch repair-deficient cancer. CDR3s include the opening cysteine and the closing phenylalanine or tryptophan. The D gene is left open where the match is weak. Not all rows give a size; the values are once, few, many and, for expanded clones, a class.

>once|TRBV11-2|NA|TRBJ1-2
CASSPDQELYYGYTF
TGTGCCAGCAGCCCGGACCAGGAGCTTTATTATGGCTACACCTTC
>once|TRBV27|NA|TRBJ2-2
CASSLYPGTTGELFF
TGTGCCAGCAGTTTATATCCGGGCACCACCGGGGAGCTGTTTTTT
>NA|TRBV4-3|TRBD2|TRBJ2-1
CASSQGSGSSYNEQFF
TGCGCCAGCAGCCAAGGGAGCGGGAGTTCCTACAATGAGCAGTTCTTC
>NA|TRBV7-9|NA|TRBJ2-5
CASSLAVAGETQYF
TGTGCCAGCAGCTTAGCCGTCGCGGGGGAGACCCAGTACTTC
>NA|TRBV5-4|NA|TRBJ1-1
CASSPGGGNTEAFF
TGTGCCAGCAGCCCTGGTGGGGGGAACACTGAAGCTTTCTTT
>NA|TRBV14|NA|TRBJ1-4
CASSPPGAGKLFF
TGTGCCAGCAGCCCTCCGGGCGCGGGGAAACTGTTTTTT
>NA|TRBV4-3|NA|TRBJ2-3
CASSQSGTDTQYF
TGCGCCAGCAGCCAATCCGGGACAGATACGCAGTATTTT
>NA|TRBV14|NA|TRBJ2-7
CASSHGGEQYF
TGTGCCAGCAGCCATGGGGGCGAGCAGTACTTC
>once|TRBV5-4|TRBD2|TRBJ2-3
CASSLYLAGQSDTQYF
TGTGCCAGCAGCTTGTATCTAGCGGGACAATCAGATACGCAGTATTTT
>NA|TRBV6-1|NA|TRBJ1-3
CASSAEQGYSGNTIYF
TGTGCCAGCAGTGCGGAACAGGGTTACTCTGGAAACACCATATATTTT
>NA|TRBV6-5|NA|TRBJ1-4
CASTQGLGNEKLFF
TGTGCCAGCACCCAGGGTTTGGGAAATGAAAAACTGTTTTTT
>NA|TRBV27|NA|TRBJ2-2
CASTLRRGPNTGELFF
TGTGCCAGCACCCTTCGGAGGGGTCCCAACACCGGGGAGCTGTTTTTT
>NA|TRBV2|TRBD2|TRBJ2-7
CASRKRGLAGLSYEQYF
TGTGCCAGCAGGAAAAGGGGACTAGCGGGGCTTTCCTACGAGCAGTACTTC
>few|TRBV5-4|NA|TRBJ1-2
CASSLDLRGYTF
TGTGCCAGCAGCTTGGACCTCCGGGGCTACACCTTC
>NA|TRBV6-6|NA|TRBJ2-3
CASNSMSLTSTDTQYF
TGTGCCAGCAACTCGATGAGTCTAACCTCCACAGATACGCAGTATTTT
>NA|TRBV13|NA|TRBJ2-3
CASSPIGGLNTQYF
TGTGCCAGCAGCCCGATCGGCGGGCTTAATACGCAGTATTTT
>NA|TRBV6-5|NA|TRBJ1-1
CASSYTGSSRAFF
TGTGCCAGCAGTTATACGGGCAGCTCTAGGGCTTTCTTT
>NA|TRBV5-6|TRBD2|TRBJ2-5
CASSFRTSGRAAETQYF
TGTGCCAGCAGCTTTCGAACTAGCGGGAGGGCCGCGGAGACCCAGTACTTC
>NA|TRBV11-3|TRBD1|TRBJ1-2
CASSPTGDGYTF
TGTGCCAGCAGCCCGACAGGGGATGGCTACACCTTC
>NA|TRBV11-2|TRBD1|TRBJ2-7
CASSLGTGGYEQYF
TGTGCCAGCAGCTTAGGGACAGGGGGCTACGAGCAGTACTTC
>NA|TRBV7-8|TRBD1|TRBJ1-1
CASSLGGTGFGENTEAFF
TGTGCCAGCAGCTTAGGAGGGACAGGGTTTGGGGAAAACACTGAAGCTTTCTTT
>NA|TRBV11-2|NA|TRBJ2-5
CASSLAGGLQETQYF
TGTGCCAGCAGCTTAGCGGGTGGGCTCCAAGAGACCCAGTACTTC
>NA|TRBV30|NA|TRBJ2-3
CAWNEDWRDTQYF
TGTGCCTGGAACGAGGACTGGCGAGATACGCAGTATTTT
>NA|TRBV9|NA|TRBJ2-1
CASSGSGYAEQFF
TGTGCCAGCAGCGGCAGCGGGTACGCTGAGCAGTTCTTC
>NA|TRBV29-1|TRBD2|TRBJ2-3
CSVEDRVGSGTDTQYF
TGCAGCGTTGAAGATCGTGTAGGTAGCGGGACAGATACGCAGTATTTT
>once|TRBV7-9|NA|TRBJ2-1
CASSLWFGSSILADEQFF
TGTGCCAGCAGCTTATGGTTCGGGAGTTCCATCCTCGCCGATGAGCAGTTCTTC
>NA|TRBV9|NA|TRBJ2-2
CASGPGPLNTGELFF
TGTGCCAGCGGACCGGGACCGTTGAACACCGGGGAGCTGTTTTTT
>NA|TRBV11-3|TRBD1|TRBJ1-1
CASSSLARTGNTEAFF
TGTGCCAGCAGCTCCTTAGCTAGGACAGGGAACACTGAAGCTTTCTTT
>NA|TRBV18|NA|TRBJ2-1
CASSQSSYNEQFF
TGTGCCAGCTCACAAAGCTCCTACAATGAGCAGTTCTTC
>NA|TRBV9|TRBD2|TRBJ2-7
CASSPPGLAGYEQYF
TGTGCCAGCAGCCCACCGGGACTAGCAGGCTACGAGCAGTACTTC
>once|TRBV6-1|NA|TRBJ2-7
CASTQGPSVSYEQYF
TGTGCCAGCACCCAGGGACCTAGCGTCTCCTACGAGCAGTACTTC
>once|TRBV9|NA|TRBJ2-5
CASSEGTLGTQYF
TGTGCCAGCAGCGAGGGGACCCTTGGGACCCAGTACTTC
>NA|TRBV7-6|NA|TRBJ1-1
CASSLVSSTEAFF
TGTGCCAGCAGCTTAGTGTCGTCGACTGAAGCTTTCTTT
>NA|TRBV4-1|NA|TRBJ1-3
CATRPESGNTIYF
TGCGCCACCCGACCCGAATCTGGAAACACCATATATTTT
>NA|TRBV5-1|TRBD1|TRBJ1-1
CASSFTGTGAEATEAFF
TGCGCCAGCAGCTTTACCGGGACAGGCGCCGAGGCCACTGAAGCTTTCTTT
>NA|TRBV7-2|NA|TRBJ1-2
CASSLTWGGALYGYTF
TGTGCCAGCAGCCTAACTTGGGGGGGGGCCCTTTATGGCTACACCTTC
>NA|TRBV7-2|NA|TRBJ1-5
CASSLPGNQPQHF
TGTGCCAGCAGCTTACCCGGGAATCAGCCCCAGCATTTT
>once|TRBV19|NA|TRBJ1-3
CASMRAPYSGNTIYF
TGTGCCAGTATGAGGGCCCCCTACTCTGGAAACACCATATATTTT
>NA|TRBV13|TRBD2|TRBJ2-1
CASSSGLAPSYNEQFF
TGTGCCAGCAGCTCGGGACTAGCACCCTCCTACAATGAGCAGTTCTTC
>NA|TRBV7-3|TRBD2|TRBJ2-1
CASSSKTGLAVNNEQFF
TGTGCCAGCAGCTCGAAAACGGGGCTAGCGGTTAACAATGAGCAGTTCTTC
>NA|TRBV6-5|NA|TRBJ2-4
CASSDSGVVEDIQYF
TGTGCCAGCAGCGATTCAGGGGTCGTAGAAGACATTCAGTACTTC
>NA|TRBV19|NA|TRBJ1-2
CASSSDRDYGYTF
TGTGCCAGTAGTTCCGACAGAGACTATGGCTACACCTTC
>once|TRBV27|NA|TRBJ1-1
CASSRVGGFTEAFF
TGTGCCAGCAGTAGGGTGGGGGGCTTTACTGAAGCTTTCTTT
>NA|TRBV5-6|NA|TRBJ2-3
CASSGGHNTDTQYF
TGTGCCAGCAGCGGGGGGCATAACACAGATACGCAGTATTTT
>NA|TRBV25-1|NA|TRBJ2-1
CASSEMGHNNEQFF
TGTGCCAGCAGTGAGATGGGACACAACAATGAGCAGTTCTTC
>NA|TRBV7-2|TRBD2|TRBJ2-7
CASSLLAGGPLGYEQYF
TGTGCCAGCAGCCTTCTAGCGGGAGGGCCGCTTGGCTACGAGCAGTACTTC
>NA|TRBV7-9|TRBD1|TRBJ1-5
CASTLPGQGEDQPQHF
TGTGCCAGCACCTTACCGGGACAGGGGGAGGATCAGCCCCAGCATTTT
>NA|TRBV7-6|TRBD2|TRBJ2-2
CASSPPGLAGTGELFF
TGTGCCAGCAGCCCCCCAGGACTAGCGGGAACCGGGGAGCTGTTTTTT
>NA|TRBV14|NA|TRBJ2-7
CASSYTKGSREQYF
TGTGCCAGCAGCTACACTAAGGGGTCTCGAGAGCAGTACTTC
>NA|TRBV21-1|NA|TRBJ2-2
CASTFDRGQFAGELFF
TGTGCCAGCACCTTCGACAGGGGGCAATTTGCCGGGGAGCTGTTTTTT
>once|TRBV21-1|NA|TRBJ1-5
CASSKDRGSSSNQPQHF
TGTGCCAGCAGCAAAGACCGGGGGAGTTCTAGCAATCAGCCCCAGCATTTT
>NA|TRBV7-2|NA|TRBJ2-2
CASSLGNGVTGELFF
TGTGCCAGCAGCTTAGGGAATGGGGTCACCGGGGAGCTGTTTTTT
>NA|TRBV5-4|NA|TRBJ1-1
CASSLFGTEAFF
TGTGCCAGCAGCTTGTTCGGCACTGAAGCTTTCTTT
>NA|TRBV6-5|TRBD2|TRBJ2-1
CASSMTSGSFNEQFF
TGTGCCAGCAGCATGACTAGCGGGAGTTTCAATGAGCAGTTCTTC
>NA|TRBV7-8|TRBD2|TRBJ2-7
CASSRHKTSGRNEQYF
TGTGCCAGCAGCCGGCACAAAACTAGCGGGAGAAACGAGCAGTACTTC
>NA|TRBV11-2|TRBD1|TRBJ2-7
CASSSGGPRETPNEQYF
TGTGCCAGCAGCTCAGGGGGCCCACGGGAGACTCCTAACGAGCAGTACTTC
>NA|TRBV10-3|NA|TRBJ1-1
CAISESAGTAEAFF
TGTGCCATCAGTGAGTCGGCAGGGACCGCTGAAGCTTTCTTT
>NA|TRBV2|NA|TRBJ2-7
CASSDGWPGTYEQYF
TGTGCCAGCAGTGACGGCTGGCCAGGTACCTACGAGCAGTACTTC
>NA|TRBV5-8|NA|TRBJ1-4
CASSLVAGRNEKLFF
TGTGCCAGCAGCTTGGTGGCAGGGAGGAATGAAAAACTGTTTTTT
>NA|TRBV2|NA|TRBJ1-4
CASSEVARSGEKLFF
TGTGCCAGCAGTGAAGTAGCAAGGTCCGGTGAAAAACTGTTTTTT